This T cell receptor beta chain was retrieved from a study of memory CD8 T cells in hepatitis C reinfection. Turning to the study itself: Effector CD127- and memory CD127+ tetramer+ CD8 cells were sorted apart in a couple of donors.

The junction had 12 bases not matched to a gene; V was cut back by 2 bases and J by 2 bases. This CDR3 is built from 17 residues. The germline gives CDR1 MNHNS, CDR2 SASEGT. The time point: pre-reinfection, 55 to 20 weeks before reinfection detection. The sorted cells went straight to TCR sequencing with no prior in vitro expansion. Overall study findings and caveats: Chronic donors had a broader pre-reinfection repertoire than resolvers.

Sequencing used immunoSEQ multiplex PCR; TCRdb keeps in-frame clones, though not all of them. In the table there are several hundred clones, around 74% of which are singletons. The chain is built from TRBV6-1 and TRBJ2-7; 7 bases fit TRBD1. This receptor was identified in a man younger than 35 with hepatitis C virus infection. The sequenced material came from HCV tetramer-positive CD8+ T cells sorted from blood. The CDR3 is CASSESRSWGQPYEQYF. CDR3 bases: TGTGCCAGCAGTGAAAGTAGATCGTGGGGACAGCCCTACGAGCAGTACTTC.